Listed below are T cell receptor beta chains from one sample, sequenced in a study of blood T cell repertoires in COVID-19. The data were produced by immunoSEQ multiplex PCR, yet TCRdb's version contains in-frame clones alone and is incomplete. The table lists about 160,000 clones, roughly 85% of them singletons. The sample taken for sequencing was peripheral blood. The receptors were gathered from a man aged 65 to 85 with acute or convalescent COVID-19. Both conserved end residues are part of each CDR3. The D gene is left open where the match is weak. Expanded clones get a size class; other rows say once, few or many, or leave the size out.

.	15	TRBD1	TRBJ1-5	TRBV7-8	TGTGCCAGCAGCTTCGTGACAGGGGCCAATCAGCCCCAGCATTTT	CASSFVTGANQPQHF
few	16	TRBD2	TRBJ2-1	TRBV9	TGTGCCAGCAGCCTCGCCGGGACTAGCGAGAACAATGAGCAGTTCTTC	CASSLAGTSENNEQFF
.	16	.	TRBJ2-2	TRBV24-1	TGTGCCACCAGTGATTTTGAGTCCGGGAACACCGGGGAGCTGTTTTTT	CATSDFESGNTGELFF
.	17	TRBD2	TRBJ2-4	TRBV19	TGTGCCAGTAGTATCGGACTAGCGGAGGCAGCCAAAAACATTCAGTACTTC	CASSIGLAEAAKNIQYF
.	13	TRBD1	TRBJ1-1	TRBV7-2	TGTGCCAGCAGCTTAGGCAGGGGGCTTGAAGCTTTCTTT	CASSLGRGLEAFF
.	13	.	TRBJ1-1	TRBV14	TGTGCCAGCAGCCAACTCGTGAACACTGAAGCTTTCTTT	CASSQLVNTEAFF
.	15	.	TRBJ1-1	TRBV28	TGTGCCAGCAGTTACCGTGGAGGGAGAGGAACTGAAGCTTTCTTT	CASSYRGGRGTEAFF
.	13	.	TRBJ2-7	TRBV7-2	TGTGCCAGCAGCTTATTAGCGGCCTACGAGCAGTACTTC	CASSLLAAYEQYF
.	15	.	TRBJ2-5	TRBV7-6	TGTGCCAGCAGCTTAAATCCAGTTTTCCAAGAGACCCAGTACTTC	CASSLNPVFQETQYF
.	14	.	TRBJ1-1	TRBV11-2	TGTGCCAGCAGTCCCGAGCGATTGAACACTGAAGCTTTCTTT	CASSPERLNTEAFF
.	19	TRBD1	TRBJ2-2	TRBV28	TGTGCCAGCAGTTTATCCTGGACAGGCACCTCCACGAACACCGGGGAGCTGTTTTTT	CASSLSWTGTSTNTGELFF
.	14	.	TRBJ2-1	TRBV6-5	TGTGCCAGCAGTTATGCGGGCCGGAGTGGTGAGCAGTTCTTC	CASSYAGRSGEQFF
.	15	.	TRBJ1-1	TRBV19	TGTGCCAGTCGTCCGGCGACAGGCCCCCCGACTGAAGCTTTCTTT	CASRPATGPPTEAFF
.	17	.	TRBJ1-1	TRBV7-2	TGTGCCAGCACCCAACTCGGCAGGGTTCCCATGAACACTGAAGCTTTCTTT	CASTQLGRVPMNTEAFF
once	13	.	TRBJ2-7	TRBV9	TGTGCCAGCAGCGTAGGGGGGCCCTACGAGCAGTACTTC	CASSVGGPYEQYF
.	15	TRBD1	TRBJ2-1	TRBV7-2	TGTGCCAGCAGCCCAGACAGGGGGCGGTACAATGAGCAGTTCTTC	CASSPDRGRYNEQFF
.	15	TRBD1	TRBJ2-7	TRBV5-1	TGCGCCAGCAGCTTGACCGGGACAGGGTTCGACGAGCAGTACTTC	CASSLTGTGFDEQYF